The next 31 T cell receptor beta chains were all read from a single sample in a study of shared clonotypes between healthy human individuals. Generated by immunoSEQ multiplex PCR, the TCRdb table keeps only in-frame clones and is missing some. The sample contains approximately 2.1 million clones, 80% to 95% of which appear only once. Sequenced: naive CD4+ T cells from PBMCs. As for subset: CD45RA+ positively selected. These receptor sequences come from a man in his late teens or twenties in good health. Some clones in this sample may be carry-over from other donors' samples.

This sequence joins TRBV25-1 and TRBJ2-7; 10 positions match TRBD1. Germline CDR1 reads MGHDK; CDR2 reads SYGVNS. V trimming: 1 base; J trimming: 2 bases; junction bases outside the gene matches: 5. CDR3 size: 16 residues. The CDR3 reads CASSESPGQGAYEQYF. The CDR3 nucleotides read TGTGCCAGCAGTGAATCCCCAGGACAGGGGGCCTACGAGCAGTACTTC.

V gene TRBV7-2 combines with J gene TRBJ1-2; D ambiguous. This CDR3 is built from 12 residues. Germline assignment: CDR1 SGHTA and CDR2 FQGNSA. Trimming left V 3 bases short and J 2 bases short, with 4 bases between. The CDR3 spells CASSFLNYGYTF. DNA of the CDR3: TGTGCCAGCAGCTTTCTAAACTATGGCTACACCTTC.

The chain joins TRBV5-1 to TRBJ1-1, with D possibly matching TRBD1 (6 bases). The germline V and J ends were trimmed by 2 bases and 1 base, with 12 bases remaining between them. Germline CDR1 and CDR2: SGHRS and YFSETQ. The CDR3 has 15 residues. In DNA, the CDR3 is TGCGCCAGCAGCTTTTCGGGACACGAGAACACTGAAGCTTTCTTT. It translates to CASSFSGHENTEAFF.

The V and J genes are TRBV18 and TRBJ2-5; D perhaps matches TRBD1 (5 bases). This CDR3 contains 13 residues. CDR1 is KGHSH, CDR2 LQKENI, per germline. V gave up 5 bases and J gave up 5 bases, with 12 bases separating them. Here the CDR3 reads CASSDVAGETQYF. DNA of the CDR3: TGTGCCAGCTCAGACGTAGCAGGGGAGACCCAGTACTTC.

With respect to this clone: Distinct nucleotide sequences in the sample also encode this CDR3. The V and J genes are TRBV5-1 and TRBJ1-5, with TRBD1 identical over 8 bases. CDR3 length: 15 residues. The germline CDR1 and CDR2 sequences are SGHRS and YFSETQ. V lost 4 bases and J lost 2; bases outside the gene matches: 5. The DNA for the CDR3 is TGCGCCAGCAGCCCTTCAGGGGGCGGCAATCAGCCCCAGCATTTT. Residues: CASSPSGGGNQPQHF.

The CDR3 region has the DNA TGTGCCAGCGGGGCTCACAGACTAAACACCGGGGAGCTGTTTTTT. It codes for CASGAHRLNTGELFF. This chain links TRBV9 with TRBJ2-2; D possibly uses TRBD1 or TRBD2 (5 bases each). CDR1 SGDLS and CDR2 YYNGEE come from the germline V gene. The CDR3 extends over 15 amino acids. V lost 7 bases, J lost 2 bases, and 15 bases lay in between.

This chain joins TRBV7-9 and TRBJ2-1; the match to TRBD2 covers 8 bases. CDR1 and CDR2 (germline): SEHNR, FQNEAQ (reference sequence). The CDR3 sequence is 17 residues long. Trimming removed 2 bases from V and 7 bases from J; junction bases left unmatched: 13. The CDR3 coding sequence is TGTGCCAGCAGCTTAAGAGGGACTAGATCATCATCAAATGAGCAGTTCTTC. Translating it yields CASSLRGTRSSSNEQFF.

The chain uses TRBV28 and TRBJ2-5, with no clear D. V was shortened by 7 bases and J by 5 bases, with 11 bases between the two germline ends. Germline loops: CDR1 MDHEN, CDR2 SYDVKM. This CDR3 is built from 12 residues. In DNA, the CDR3 is TGTGCCAGCAAGTTTGAGCATGAGACCCAGTACTTC. Translated, it gives CASKFEHETQYF.

The chain uses TRBV7-3 and TRBJ2-2; D ambiguous. The CDR3 covers 16 residues. Germline V gene data show CDR1 as SGHTA and CDR2 as FQGTGA. The germline V and J ends were trimmed by 5 bases and 3 bases, with 16 bases remaining between them. The CDR3 region has the DNA TGTGCCAGCAGCCCCAGGCGGTCGGCCTACACCGGGGAGCTGTTTTTT. Amino acids: CASSPRRSAYTGELFF.

About this clone: This CDR3 is also generated by other DNA sequences in the sample. The CDR3 region is CASSQGGFYGYTF. In DNA form, the CDR3 reads TGTGCCAGCAGCCAAGGAGGGTTCTATGGCTACACCTTC. This chain links TRBV14 with TRBJ1-2; no clear D. Germline V gives CDR1 SGHDN, CDR2 FVKESK. The V end lost 1 base, the J end lost 4 bases, and 7 bases lay between the germline ends. The CDR3 runs to 13 residues.

As concerns this clone: This sample includes further DNA sequences coding for the same CDR3. The V and J genes are TRBV6-1 and TRBJ1-1; D perhaps matches TRBD1 (5 bases). Trimming removed 6 bases from V and 1 base from J, with 9 bases in between. Germline CDR1 and CDR2: MNHNS and SASEGT. The CDR3 covers 13 residues. For the CDR3, the DNA is TGTGCCAGCAGCCGAACAGGGAACACTGAAGCTTTCTTT. The encoded protein is CASSRTGNTEAFF.

The chain carries TRBV5-1 and TRBJ1-2; D is unclear. The CDR3 extends over 12 amino acids. Trimming stripped 1 base from V and 8 bases from J, with 9 bases between. Germline CDR1 is SGHRS and CDR2 is YFSETQ. The CDR3 protein is CASSLSMEGYTF. The DNA of the CDR3 is TGCGCCAGCAGCTTGTCCATGGAAGGCTACACCTTC.

This clone occurred a few times. The chain combines TRBV4-2 with TRBJ2-7; a weak D match, TRBD2 (5 bases). The V and J ends lost 0 bases and 9 bases respectively, with 18 bases between them. Germline-derived CDR1 and CDR2 are LGHNA and YNFKEQ. This CDR3 region has 15 residues. The CDR3 spells CASSQDLSPSRGQYF. The CDR3 coding sequence is TGTGCCAGCAGCCAAGATCTTTCGCCTTCTCGGGGGCAGTACTTC.

The rearrangement uses TRBV6-6 and TRBJ1-1; weak D call: TRBD1 (5 bases). This CDR3 region has 13 residues. CDR1 is MNHNY, CDR2 SVGAGI, per germline (reference sequence). V was pared by 9 bases and J by 2 bases, with 13 bases between. The CDR3 here is CASLDRINTEAFF. DNA of the CDR3: TGTGCCAGTTTAGACAGAATAAACACTGAAGCTTTCTTT.

The chain has TRBV5-4 and TRBJ2-2, with 13 bases matching TRBD2. The CDR3 spans 18 residues. Germline CDR1 and CDR2: SGHNT and YYREEE (reference sequence). J was trimmed by 1 base and V by 3 bases; bases with no gene match: 6. The CDR3 DNA follows: TGTGCCAGCAGCTCGGGACTAGCGGGGACAAGGAACACCGGGGAGCTGTTTTTT. It translates to CASSSGLAGTRNTGELFF.

The chain joins TRBV18 to TRBJ2-6; 8 nucleotides agree with TRBD1. Germline V gene sequence: CDR1 KGHSH, CDR2 LQKENI. V trimming: 5 bases; J trimming: 0 bases; junction bases outside the gene matches: 3. The CDR3 is made up of 16 amino acids. CDR3: CASSWTGSSGANVLTF. The CDR3 DNA sequence: TGTGCCAGCTCATGGACAGGGAGCTCTGGGGCCAACGTCCTGACTTTC. Complete variable domain (other parts from reference TRBV18 and TRBJ2-6): NAGVMQNPRHLVRRRGQEARLRCSPMKGHSHVYWYRQLPEEGLKFMVYLQKENIIDESGMPKERFSAEFPKEGPSILRIQQVVRGDSAAYFCASSWTGSSGANVLTFGAGSRLTVL.

The V gene is TRBV7-9, the J gene TRBJ1-1; weak D call: TRBD1 (6 bases). The CDR3 length is 14 residues. V lost 1 base, J lost 6 bases, and 12 bases lay in between. Per germline, CDR1 SEHNR and CDR2 FQNEAQ (reference sequence). CDR3 sequence (DNA): TGTGCCAGCAGCTTAGGAAGGGGGTGGTCTGAAGCTTTCTTT. Its translation is CASSLGRGWSEAFF.

This clone was recorded a few times. The chain joins TRBV18 to TRBJ1-1; D remains ambiguous. Per the germline V gene, CDR1 is KGHSH and CDR2 is LQKENI. The CDR3 loop spans 15 amino acids. V was pared by 0 bases and J by 0 bases, with 8 bases between. The CDR3 DNA reads TGTGCCAGCTCACCACCGAACGGGCTGAACACTGAAGCTTTCTTT. Protein: CASSPPNGLNTEAFF. Complete variable domain (other parts from reference TRBV18 and TRBJ1-1): NAGVMQNPRHLVRRRGQEARLRCSPMKGHSHVYWYRQLPEEGLKFMVYLQKENIIDESGMPKERFSAEFPKEGPSILRIQQVVRGDSAAYFCASSPPNGLNTEAFFGQGTRLTVV.

This chain connects TRBV11-2 to TRBJ1-1; D unresolved. V gave up 1 base and J gave up 3 bases, with 9 bases separating them. Germline CDR1 SGHAT, CDR2 FQNNGV. The CDR3 runs to 14 residues. The CDR3 DNA reads as TGTGCCAGCAGCTTAGTGGACCGATACACTGAAGCTTTCTTT. The encoded protein is CASSLVDRYTEAFF. The entire variable domain, with the rest obtained from reference TRBV11-2 and TRBJ1-1, is as follows: EAGVAQSPRYKIIEKRQSVAFWCNPISGHATLYWYQQILGQGPKLLIQFQNNGVVDDSQLPKDRFSAERLKGVDSTLKIQPAKLEDSAVYLCASSLVDRYTEAFFGQGTRLTVV.

V gene TRBV4-2 combines with J gene TRBJ2-7, with 13 bases lining up with TRBD2. The germline gives CDR1 LGHNA, CDR2 YNFKEQ. This CDR3 has 18 residues. Losses at the gene ends were 5 bases for V and 3 bases for J; bases not matched to a gene: 13. This CDR3 is CASSYRQGLAGDIYEQYF. The CDR3 DNA sequence: TGTGCCAGCAGCTATAGACAAGGACTAGCGGGAGACATCTACGAGCAGTACTTC.

The J gene is TRBJ1-2, the V gene TRBV10-1, with D uncertain. CDR1 is WNHNN and CDR2 is SYGVQD in the germline V gene (reference sequence). The CDR3 loop spans 15 amino acids. V lost 0 bases and J 4 bases, leaving 12 bases between the germline ends. CDR3 loop: CASSESNQEGYGYTF. In nucleotides, the CDR3 is TGCGCCAGCAGTGAGTCGAATCAGGAGGGCTATGGCTACACCTTC.

Only one count was recorded for this clone. The V gene is TRBV19, the J gene TRBJ2-7, with D tentatively TRBD1 (5 bases). Trimming removed 10 bases from V and 1 base from J, with 17 bases in between. In germline, CDR1 is LNHDA, CDR2 SQIVND (reference sequence). This CDR3 is 14 amino acids long. CDR3 sequence (DNA): TGTGCCACCCAGCCTAGGGGCGTATCCTACGAGCAGTACTTC. Translating it yields CATQPRGVSYEQYF.

CDR3 DNA: TGTGCCAGCAGCTTACGCGGGAGGGGTCCTAGCTCCTACGAGCAGTACTTC. Encoded protein: CASSLRGRGPSSYEQYF. The gene calls are TRBV7-9 and TRBJ2-7, with 9 bases lining up with TRBD2. Germline loops: CDR1 SEHNR, CDR2 FQNEAQ (reference sequence). V gave up 2 bases and J gave up 0 bases; unmatched junction bases: 8. The CDR3 contains 17 residues.

V is TRBV10-1 and J is TRBJ2-6; D may correspond to TRBD1 or TRBD2 (6 bases each). Germline V lookup: CDR1 WNHNN, CDR2 SYGVQD (reference sequence). The CDR3 is made up of 15 amino acids. Trimming stripped 3 bases from V and 1 base from J, with 7 bases between. CDR3 nucleotides: TGCGCCAGCAGTGAAGGGGGGTCTGGGGCCAACGTCCTGACTTTC. Translation gives CASSEGGSGANVLTF.

This chain links TRBV2 with TRBJ1-1; D gene ambiguous. V was shortened by 7 bases and J by 0 bases, with 12 bases between the two germline ends. Germline V lookup: CDR1 SNHLY, CDR2 FYNNEI. The CDR3 contains 14 residues. The CDR3 spells CASTSGQVNTEAFF. The CDR3 bases are TGTGCCAGCACCTCCGGGCAGGTGAACACTGAAGCTTTCTTT. Combining the CDR3 with reference TRBV2 and TRBJ1-1 gives the whole variable domain EPEVTQTPSHQVTQMGQEVILRCVPISNHLYFYWYRQILGQKVEFLVSFYNNEISEKSEIFDDQFSVERPDGSNFTLKIRSTKLEDSAMYFCASTSGQVNTEAFFGQGTRLTVV.

As concerns this clone: This same CDR3 is encoded by further DNA sequences in the sample. This rearrangement joins TRBV9 to TRBJ2-1; D remains unclear. Germline V gene lookup returns CDR1 SGDLS and CDR2 YYNGEE. The germline V and J ends were trimmed by 0 bases and 0 bases, with 4 bases remaining between them. The CDR3 runs to 14 residues. CDR3 in amino acids: CASSVAGSYNEQFF. The CDR3 DNA follows: TGTGCCAGCAGCGTAGCCGGCTCCTACAATGAGCAGTTCTTC.

The chain uses TRBV7-3 and TRBJ2-1; 7 bases agree with TRBD2. CDR3 size: 16 residues. Germline trimming cut 5 bases from V and 0 bases from J; bases unmatched to any gene: 7. Germline values: CDR1 SGHTA, CDR2 FQGTGA. Here the CDR3 DNA reads TGTGCCAGCAGCCCTGTGGGGGGGAGCTCCTACAATGAGCAGTTCTTC. Its protein is CASSPVGGSSYNEQFF.

The chain joins TRBV29-1 to TRBJ2-1; 10 positions match TRBD2. CDR3 length equals 15 residues. The V and J ends lost 6 bases and 8 bases, in that order; junction bases with no gene match: 13. The germline V gene encodes CDR1 SQVTM and CDR2 ANQGSEA. Here the CDR3 reads CSVRPSGSQFDEQFF. The DNA for the CDR3 is TGCAGCGTCCGGCCTAGCGGGAGTCAGTTCGATGAGCAGTTCTTC.

This chain's CDR3 is CASSATGTGQETQYF. DNA of the CDR3: TGTGCCAGCAGTGCTACGGGGACAGGGCAAGAGACCCAGTACTTC. The chain has TRBV28 and TRBJ2-5; 9 positions match TRBD1. Trimming cost V 5 bases and J 2 bases; bases outside gene matches: 6. The CDR3 has 15 residues. CDR1 is MDHEN and CDR2 is SYDVKM in the germline V gene.

V is TRBV28 and J is TRBJ2-7; 12 bases are a match to TRBD2. The CDR3 totals 15 residues. Trimming at V came to 5 bases and at J to 7 bases, leaving 9 bases not matched to a gene. The V gene's germline CDR1 is MDHEN and CDR2 SYDVKM. This CDR3 reads CASSPSASGRGEQYF. The CDR3 DNA reads as TGTGCCAGCAGTCCTTCGGCTAGCGGGAGGGGAGAGCAGTACTTC.

This clone was detected only once. This chain connects TRBV30 to TRBJ2-1, with D possibly being TRBD2 (6 bases). The CDR3 consists of 13 residues. Germline assignment: CDR1 GTSNPN and CDR2 SVGIG (reference sequence). Trimming removed 2 bases from V and 6 bases from J, with 11 bases in between. CDR3 loop: CAWSTGLFNEQFF. CDR3 DNA: TGTGCCTGGAGTACGGGACTGTTCAATGAGCAGTTCTTC. Supplemented by reference TRBV30 and TRBJ2-1, the full variable domain reads SQTIHQWPATLVQPVGSPLSLECTVEGTSNPNLYWYRQAAGRGLQLLFYSVGIGQISSEVPQNLSASRPQDRQFILSSKKLLLSDSGFYLCAWSTGLFNEQFFGPGTRLTVL.